The 7 T cell receptor beta chains below come from one sample, sequenced in a study of vaccination and CD4 T cells after COVID-19. Sequencing of the DNA from cultured CD4+ T cells was carried out with the Oncomine TCR Beta short-read assay. MiXCR, applied by TCRdb to the PCR reads, yields one record per CDR3 protein. The repertoire holds under 25,000 distinct CDR3 sequences, with 44% as singletons. Antigens for these TCRs are unknown. Treatment noted: roughly ten-day PBMC culture with coronavirus spike peptide pools or control peptides (ViraFEST assay). The specimen was CD4+ T cells from blood, cultured in vitro, collected before SARS-CoV-2 vaccination. These receptors originate from a human donor who had recovered from COVID-19.

The chain combines TRBV3-1 with TRBJ2-5, with unresolved D. From germline, CDR1 is LGHDT and CDR2 YNNKEL (reference sequence). This CDR3 region has 13 residues. The ends were cut back, 6 bases at V and 4 bases at J, with 12 bases in the middle. The CDR3 spells CASSREARETQYF. Here the CDR3 DNA reads TGTGCCAGCAGTCGTGAAGCAAGAGAGACCCAGTACTTC.

The chain combines TRBV7-2 with TRBJ1-5; D may be TRBD1 (5 bases). CDR3 length equals 16 residues. Germline values: CDR1 SGHTA, CDR2 FQGNSA. V was trimmed by 4 bases and J by 2 bases, leaving 15 bases between them. As DNA, the CDR3 is TGTGCCAGCAGCTCTCAGTCAGGGAATCGCAATCAGCCCCAGCATTTT. This sequence encodes CASSSQSGNRNQPQHF.

The gene calls are TRBV6-1 and TRBJ1-2; no definite D call. Trimming left V 6 bases short and J 3 bases short, with 11 bases between. CDR3 length: 13 residues. CDR1 MNHNS and CDR2 SASEGT come from the germline V gene. DNA for the CDR3: TGTGCCAGCAGCACGGGAATAGACTATGGCTACACCTTC. Encoded protein: CASSTGIDYGYTF.

This clonotype was seen more than once but under ten times. The chain recombines TRBV19 with TRBJ1-1, with D perhaps TRBD1 (6 bases). V lost 6 bases to trimming and J lost 11 bases, with 16 bases between them. Germline lookup yields CDR1 LNHDA and CDR2 SQIVND (reference sequence). The CDR3 has 12 residues. The CDR3 here is CASSHVGGTAFF. The CDR3 region has the DNA TGTGCCAGTAGCCACGTGGGGGGCACGGCTTTCTTT.

This rearrangement joins TRBV6-2 or TRBV6-3 to TRBJ2-7, with 12 bases lining up with TRBD2. The CDR3 loop spans 16 amino acids. Germline-derived CDR1 and CDR2 are MNHEY and SVGEGT. After removal of 2 bases from V and 5 bases from J, the junction contained 7 bases not matched to a gene. CDR3 residues: CASSYRLAGGPNEQYF. DNA of the CDR3: TGTGCCAGCAGTTACCGGCTAGCGGGAGGGCCTAACGAGCAGTACTTC.

This clonotype was picked up a small number of times. The chain is built from TRBV25-1 and TRBJ1-2; TRBD1 agrees at 7 bases. This CDR3 is built from 15 residues. Looked up from germline, CDR1 is MGHDK and CDR2 is SYGVNS. V shed 5 bases, J shed 0 bases, and the junction held 6 bases outside the gene matches. In nucleotides, the CDR3 is TGTGCCAGCAGTCAAGGGACAGCTTCTAACTATGGCTACACCTTC. Its translation: CASSQGTASNYGYTF.

Note on this clonotype: The junction shows a germline mismatch at one end, possibly a read error. CDR3 DNA: TGTGCCACCGGTGACGGTGGGGGATATAGCAATCAGCCCCAGCATTTT. This gives the protein CATGDGGGYSNQPQHF. The chain joins TRBV24-1 to TRBJ1-5; D may be TRBD1 (5 bases). From germline, CDR1 is KGHDR and CDR2 SFDVKD. The CDR3 spans 16 residues.